A single sample is the source of the 2 T cell receptor beta chains below, sequenced in a study of spatial heterogeneity in lung cancer. This sample's time point: blood at routine non-recurrence follow-up after resection. From tumor, nontumor lung or frozen PBMC, whole RNA was taken unsorted for sequencing. One entry per CDR3 protein results from TCRdb running MiXCR on the 5' RACE reads. The table lists some 120,000 distinct CDR3 sequences, approximately 12% of them singletons. The specimen comprised PBMCs, sampled at follow-up. All receptors derive from a male donor with early-stage non-small cell lung cancer.

The V gene is TRBV20-1, the J gene TRBJ2-3; TRBD2 matches at 9 bases. The CDR3 covers 18 residues. Germline loops: CDR1 DFQATT, CDR2 SNEGSKA (reference sequence). V shed 4 bases and J 0 bases; nucleotides not matched to a gene: 14. The DNA of the CDR3 is TGCAGTGCTACGGGTGGGCTAGCGGGGTTCTCTAGCACAGATACGCAGTATTTT. Translated, it gives CSATGGLAGFSSTDTQYF.

In this sample, this clonotype turned up a few times. This chain connects TRBV20-1 to TRBJ1-5, with 9 positions matching TRBD1. The CDR3 length is 13 residues. The V gene end was trimmed by 6 bases and the J gene end by 8 bases; junction bases not matched to a gene: 8. Germline CDR1 is DFQATT and CDR2 is SNEGSKA (reference sequence). The CDR3 DNA reads as TGCAGTGCGCCGACAGGGGGTCGAAAGCCCCAGCATTTT. Protein: CSAPTGGRKPQHF.